Listed below are T cell receptor beta chains from one sample, sequenced in a study of T cells in Graves' hyperthyroidism and ophthalmopathy. TCRdb reprocessed the multiplex PCR reads with MiXCR, giving one entry per CDR3 protein. The sample has about 300,000 distinct CDR3 sequences; less than 30% are singletons. Sequencing input: blood. The receptors here all came from a man aged 40-49 years with Graves' hyperthyroidism that later progressed to Graves' ophthalmopathy. CDR3s include the opening cysteine and the closing phenylalanine or tryptophan. The order of the fields is clone size, J gene, V gene, D gene, CDR3 DNA, CDR3 protein. The D gene is left open where the match is weak. Some rows mark clone size as missing; the rest say once, few, many or name a class of expanded clone.

few TRBJ2-7 TRBV10-1 TRBD2 TGCGCCAGCAGTGCTAGCGGGAACTCCTACGAGCAGTACTTC CASSASGNSYEQYF
NA TRBJ2-5 TRBV12-3/TRBV12-4 NA TGTGCCAGCAGTTTCAACACAGGGTGGGAGACCCAGTACTTC CASSFNTGWETQYF
many TRBJ2-7 TRBV7-9 TRBD1 TGTGCCAGCAGCGAGGGGGCAGGCGGCGAGCAGTACTTC CASSEGAGGEQYF
many TRBJ1-2 TRBV15 NA TGTGCCACCTCCGATGGAATCTATGGCTACACCTTC CATSDGIYGYTF
many TRBJ1-3 TRBV7-3 NA TGTGCCAGCAGCTTTATAAGAACCTCTCACCTTGGAAACACCATATATTTT CASSFIRTSHLGNTIYF
many TRBJ2-7 TRBV24-1 NA TGTGCCACCAGTCCAGGGGACCCCTACGAGCAGTACTTC CATSPGDPYEQYF
once TRBJ1-1 TRBV20-1 NA TGCAGTGCTACCCAGGGCTTGAACACTGAAGCTTTCTTT CSATQGLNTEAFF
NA TRBJ1-2 TRBV24-1 NA TGTGCCACCAGTGATCCGACCCCCGGAAGCTATGGCTACACCTTC CATSDPTPGSYGYTF
NA TRBJ1-1 TRBV6-1 NA TGTGCCAGCAGTAGGGGGTCGTGGACTGAAGCTTTCTTT CASSRGSWTEAFF
many TRBJ1-6 TRBV20-1 NA TGCAGTGCTAGGGGCCCGGACAGCTCCTATAATTCACCCCTCCACTTT CSARGPDSSYNSPLHF
many TRBJ2-7 TRBV15 TRBD2 TGTGCCACCAGCACCGGACTAGCGGCGGGCGAGCAGTACTTC CATSTGLAAGEQYF
many TRBJ1-2 TRBV5-6 TRBD1 TGTGCCAGCAGCCCCGGGACAGGGGGCTCAAACTATGGCTACACCTTC CASSPGTGGSNYGYTF
many TRBJ2-2 TRBV7-8 TRBD2 TGTGCCAGCAGCTTAGTCCGGAGCGGGACCAAGCGCGGGGAGCTGTTTTTT CASSLVRSGTKRGELFF
NA TRBJ2-5 TRBV20-1 TRBD2 TGCAGTGCTAGAGTAGCCCGGGAGGGCCAAGAGACCCAGTACTTC CSARVAREGQETQYF
many TRBJ2-5 TRBV24-1 NA TGTGCCACCAGTGAACCCCGGCCACGAGGCCAAGAGACCCAGTACTTC CATSEPRPRGQETQYF
many TRBJ1-2 TRBV24-1 TRBD1 TGTGCCACCAGTGATGCCACAGGGGGTATTGGCTACACCTTC CATSDATGGIGYTF
NA TRBJ2-5 TRBV7-9 NA TGTGCCAGCAGCCATGACCTTCGACAAGAGACCCAGTACTTC CASSHDLRQETQYF
NA TRBJ1-1 TRBV5-1 NA TGCGCCAGCGCCGGGGACATGAACACTGAAGCTTTCTTT CASAGDMNTEAFF
NA TRBJ2-7 TRBV4-3 TRBD2 TGCGCCAGCAGCCAAGTCGGGAGGGCACCGGAGCAGTACTTC CASSQVGRAPEQYF
many TRBJ1-3 TRBV30 NA TGTGCCTGGGCCTCAAGTGGAAACACCATATATTTT CAWASSGNTIYF
many TRBJ1-1 TRBV12-3/TRBV12-4 TRBD1 TGTGCCAGCAGTCTGACAGGGGGCCCCGCGCGGAGGGCTTTCTTT CASSLTGGPARRAFF
many TRBJ2-7 TRBV7-9 NA TGTGCCAGCAGCCAAGTGGAGCTATCCTACGAGCAGTACTTC CASSQVELSYEQYF
NA TRBJ1-1 TRBV6-2/TRBV6-3 TRBD1 TGTGCCAGCAGCAGTATGACAGGGGCACACACTGAAGCTTTCTTT CASSSMTGAHTEAFF
few TRBJ1-5 TRBV15 NA TGTGCCACCAGCGGCGGACAGCCAGGAAATCAGCCCCAGCATTTT CATSGGQPGNQPQHF
NA TRBJ2-5 TRBV6-1 TRBD2 TGTGCCAGCAGTGAATTATCGAGCGGGAGGACTAGCGGAGACCAAGAGACCCAGTACTTC CASSELSSGRTSGDQETQYF
many TRBJ1-1 TRBV6-1 NA TGTGCCAGCAGACGGAAACCTTTTGAAGCTTTCTTT CASRRKPFEAFF
many TRBJ2-2 TRBV10-1 NA TGCGCCAGCAGTGAGTCTCCGACGAACACCGGGGAGCTGTTTTTT CASSESPTNTGELFF
many TRBJ2-2 TRBV2 NA TGTGCCACCATACAGACTAGGAACACCGGGGAGCTGTTTTTT CATIQTRNTGELFF
once TRBJ1-5 TRBV7-7 NA TGTGCTAGCAGCATTCCCGTGGGGGCAAATCAGCCCCAGCATTTT CASSIPVGANQPQHF
many TRBJ1-1 TRBV30 NA TGTGCCTGGAGCCGTGAGAACACTGAAGCTTTCTTT CAWSRENTEAFF
NA TRBJ2-2 TRBV28 NA TGTGCCAGCAGTCCGTCGCAGACTTTTTTAGTCCGGGAGCTGTTTTTT CASSPSQTFLVRELFF
many TRBJ2-5 TRBV15 NA TGTGCCACCAGCAGATGGGATGTGGAGACCCAGTACTTC CATSRWDVETQYF
many TRBJ1-3 TRBV10-2 NA TGCGCCAGCAGATTGACAAGTTCGGGAAACACCATATATTTT CASRLTSSGNTIYF
many TRBJ2-7 TRBV6-1 TRBD1 TGTGCCAGCAGTCAGGACAGGAGCTCCTACGAGCAGTACTTC CASSQDRSSYEQYF
many TRBJ2-5 TRBV2 NA TGTGCCAGCAGTGAAGCGTTGGAGACCCAGTACTTC CASSEALETQYF
few TRBJ2-4 TRBV6-1 NA TGTGCCAGCAGTCAGAATCAGCGAAACATTCAGTACTTC CASSQNQRNIQYF
NA TRBJ2-7 TRBV6-2/TRBV6-3 NA TGTGCCAGCGGGGACCGAGTGGAGCAGTACTTC CASGDRVEQYF
many TRBJ2-7 TRBV6-1 NA TGTGCCAGCAGTGAGGGGGCCGGGCTCTCCGAGTACTTC CASSEGAGLSEYF
NA TRBJ2-1 TRBV7-2 NA TGTGCCAGCAGCTTAGGACTAGTCAATGAGCAGTTCTTC CASSLGLVNEQFF
many TRBJ1-2 TRBV18 NA TGTGCCAGCTCACCGAGGGCAGGGAACTATGGCTACACCTTC CASSPRAGNYGYTF
many TRBJ1-2 TRBV20-1 NA TGCAGTGCTAGAGTTGACAGAAGCTATGGCTACACCTTC CSARVDRSYGYTF
few TRBJ1-2 TRBV30 NA TGTGCCTGGGGCCGTAACTATGGCTACACCTTC CAWGRNYGYTF
NA TRBJ2-7 TRBV11-2 TRBD2 TGTGCCAGCGCTCGGGGGGTGTCTCTCCTCTACGAGCAGTACTTC CASARGVSLLYEQYF
many TRBJ2-2 TRBV2 NA TGTGCCAGCAGGGCAGGGTTGCTGAACACCGGGGAGCTGTTTTTT CASRAGLLNTGELFF
many TRBJ1-1 TRBV28 NA TGTGCCAGCCTCATCGGGGGCGGCACTGAAGCTTTCTTT CASLIGGGTEAFF
once TRBJ1-5 TRBV7-2 NA TGTGCCAGCAGCTTACACGGCTTATCGACCCAGCATTTT CASSLHGLSTQHF
many TRBJ2-4 TRBV13 NA TGTGCCAGCAGCCGTGATCGGAGGAACATTCAGTACTTC CASSRDRRNIQYF
NA TRBJ1-2 TRBV10-2 NA TGCGCCAGCAGGGGCGTCTCCTATGGCTACACCTTC CASRGVSYGYTF
NA TRBJ2-7 TRBV20-1 NA TGCAGTGCCGTCCCCCCCGGGAGAGGGTCCTACGAGCAGTACTTC CSAVPPGRGSYEQYF
many TRBJ2-2 TRBV6-1 NA TGTGCCAGCAGTGAAGAGGACACGAACACCGGGGAGCTGTTTTTT CASSEEDTNTGELFF
NA TRBJ2-7 TRBV27 NA TGTGCCAGCAGTCCGGGGCTTGACGAGCAGTACTTC CASSPGLDEQYF
many TRBJ1-1 TRBV12-3/TRBV12-4 TRBD1 TGTGCCAGCAGTCTTACAGGGGCCACTGAAGCTTTCTTT CASSLTGATEAFF